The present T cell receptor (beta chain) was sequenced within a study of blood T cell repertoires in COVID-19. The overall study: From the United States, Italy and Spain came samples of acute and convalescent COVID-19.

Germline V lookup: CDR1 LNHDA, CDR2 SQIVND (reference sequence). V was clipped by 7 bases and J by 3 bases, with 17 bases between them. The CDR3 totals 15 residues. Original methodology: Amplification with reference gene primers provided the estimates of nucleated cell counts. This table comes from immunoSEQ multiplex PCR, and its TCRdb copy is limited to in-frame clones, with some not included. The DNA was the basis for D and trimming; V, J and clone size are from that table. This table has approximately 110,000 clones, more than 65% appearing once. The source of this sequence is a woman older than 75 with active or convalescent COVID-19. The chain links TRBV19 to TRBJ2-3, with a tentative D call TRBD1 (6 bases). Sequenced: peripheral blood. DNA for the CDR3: TGTGCCAGTATCCCGGGAACAGGGCCTACAGATACGCAGTATTTT. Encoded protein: CASIPGTGPTDTQYF.